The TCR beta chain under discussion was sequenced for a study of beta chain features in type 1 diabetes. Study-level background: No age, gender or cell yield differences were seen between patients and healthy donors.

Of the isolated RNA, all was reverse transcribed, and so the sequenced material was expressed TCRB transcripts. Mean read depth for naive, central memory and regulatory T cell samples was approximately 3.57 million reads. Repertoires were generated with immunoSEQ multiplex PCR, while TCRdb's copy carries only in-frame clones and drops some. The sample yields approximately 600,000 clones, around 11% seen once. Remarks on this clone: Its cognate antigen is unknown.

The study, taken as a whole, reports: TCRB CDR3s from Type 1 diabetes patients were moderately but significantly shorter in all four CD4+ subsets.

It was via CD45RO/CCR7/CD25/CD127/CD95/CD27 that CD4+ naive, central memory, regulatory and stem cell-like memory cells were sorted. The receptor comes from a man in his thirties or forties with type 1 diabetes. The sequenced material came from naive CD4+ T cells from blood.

CDR3 region: CASRGTGGSYGYTF. CDR3 DNA sequence: TGTGCCAGCCGCGGGACAGGGGGCAGCTATGGCTACACCTTC. The rearrangement joins TRBV27 to TRBJ1-2; 12 bases align to TRBD1. The germline gives CDR1 MNHEY, CDR2 SMNVEV (reference sequence). J was trimmed by 4 bases and V by 8 bases; bases with no gene match: 5. CDR3 length: 14 amino acids.